The following is a T cell receptor (beta chain) sequence with its context. What it binds is unknown. Germline trimming cut 4 bases from V and 10 bases from J; bases unmatched to any gene: 8. The germline CDR1 and CDR2 sequences are SGHTA and FQGNSA. This CDR3 contains 14 residues. This sample was taken from a study of graft-versus-host responses after intestinal transplantation. For the study at large: Grafts were multivisceral, liver-intestinal, or isolated intestinal. Anti-thymocyte globulin was used for induction in all recipients, who then took tacrolimus and steroids for approximately three years.

Sequencing used immunoSEQ multiplex PCR; TCRdb keeps in-frame clones, though not all of them. The sample lists 75,000 to 100,000 clones; approximately 90% were seen once. Study-wide results and limits: Present in recipient marrow, GvH clones included some that appeared first in ileum or blood. When patients had graft-donor T cell macrochimerism, their allografts held high graft-versus-host to host-versus-graft clonal ratios.

The material sequenced was unstimulated CD4+ T cells sorted from spleen or lymph node cells, taken before intestinal transplant. The chain recombines TRBV7-2 with TRBJ1-4; the match to TRBD1 covers 8 bases. This TCR was sampled from a human donor who received an intestinal transplant. The CDR3 spells CASSYNKGQAKLFF. The CDR3 DNA reads as TGTGCCAGCAGCTACAATAAGGGACAGGCAAAACTGTTTTTT.